This T cell receptor (beta chain) was profiled in a study of cytomegalovirus exposure and HLA in healthy donors. Study conclusions and caveats: Later genetic work tied a missense DCLRE1C variant to beta-chain V and J trimming. The study carried out a later analysis of TCR beta sequences. It associated 15,000 to 20,000 of them with specific HLA alleles at a false discovery rate of 0.05. Cytomegalovirus-associated status was assigned to 150 or so TCR beta chains. In a later analysis, across HLA loci, associated TCR counts were highest for DRB1, lowest for HLA-C.

V was pared by 5 bases and J by 6 bases, with 1 base of the junction left unmatched. Looked up from germline, CDR1 is SNHLY and CDR2 is FYNNEI. The CDR3 consists of 12 residues. The PCR had 60 Vbeta and 13 Jbeta primers. Sequencing used immunoSEQ multiplex PCR; TCRdb keeps in-frame clones, though not all of them. Among approximately 260,000 clones listed, 80% to 95% were seen once. Worth noting for this clone: Its target is not known.

The specimen was PBMCs. The chain links TRBV2 to TRBJ2-3, with TRBD1 identical over 8 bases. The source of this sequence is a girl aged 2-10 years in good health and CMV-seronegative. The CDR3 region is CASSHRGDTQYF. The CDR3 coding sequence is TGTGCCAGCAGTCACAGGGGGGATACGCAGTATTTT.